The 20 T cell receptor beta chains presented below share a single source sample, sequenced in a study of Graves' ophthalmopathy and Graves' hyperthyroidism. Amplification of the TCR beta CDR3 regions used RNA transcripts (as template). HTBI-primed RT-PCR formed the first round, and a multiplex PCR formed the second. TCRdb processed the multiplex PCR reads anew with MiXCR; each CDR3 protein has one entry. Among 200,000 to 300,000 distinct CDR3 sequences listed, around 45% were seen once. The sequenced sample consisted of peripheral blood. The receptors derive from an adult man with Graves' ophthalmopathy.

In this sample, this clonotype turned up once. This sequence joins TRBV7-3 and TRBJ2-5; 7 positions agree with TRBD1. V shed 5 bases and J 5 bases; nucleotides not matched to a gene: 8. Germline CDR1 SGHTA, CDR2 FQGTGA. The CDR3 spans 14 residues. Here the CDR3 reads CASSPMTGRETQYF. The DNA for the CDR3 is TGTGCCAGCAGCCCCATGACAGGGCGGGAGACCCAGTACTTC.

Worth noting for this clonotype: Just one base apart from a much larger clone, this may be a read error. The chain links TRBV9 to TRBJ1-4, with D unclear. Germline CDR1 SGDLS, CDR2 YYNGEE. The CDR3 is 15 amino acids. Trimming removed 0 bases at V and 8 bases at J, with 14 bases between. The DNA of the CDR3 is TGTGCCAGCAGCGTAGGGCCGGGCCCCATGGAAAAACTGTTTTTT. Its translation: CASSVGPGPMEKLFF.

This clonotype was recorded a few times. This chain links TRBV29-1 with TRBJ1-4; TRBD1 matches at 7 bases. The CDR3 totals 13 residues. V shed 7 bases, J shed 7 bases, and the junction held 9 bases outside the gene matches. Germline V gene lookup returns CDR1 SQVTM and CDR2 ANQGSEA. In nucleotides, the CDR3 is TGCAGCGGCCTCGGGACAGAGGGTGAAAAACTGTTTTTT. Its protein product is CSGLGTEGEKLFF.

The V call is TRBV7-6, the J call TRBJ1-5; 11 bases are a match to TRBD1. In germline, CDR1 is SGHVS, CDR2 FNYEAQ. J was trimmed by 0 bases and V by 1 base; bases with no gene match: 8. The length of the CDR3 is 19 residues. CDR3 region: CASSLGPGQGDTSNQPQHF. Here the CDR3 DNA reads TGTGCCAGCAGCTTAGGACCGGGACAGGGGGATACTAGCAATCAGCCCCAGCATTTT.

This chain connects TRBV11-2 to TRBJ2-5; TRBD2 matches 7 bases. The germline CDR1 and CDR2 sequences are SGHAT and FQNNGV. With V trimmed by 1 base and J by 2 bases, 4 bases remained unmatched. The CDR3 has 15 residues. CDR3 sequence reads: CASSLAGGPQETQYF. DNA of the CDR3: TGTGCCAGCAGCTTAGCGGGAGGACCTCAAGAGACCCAGTACTTC.

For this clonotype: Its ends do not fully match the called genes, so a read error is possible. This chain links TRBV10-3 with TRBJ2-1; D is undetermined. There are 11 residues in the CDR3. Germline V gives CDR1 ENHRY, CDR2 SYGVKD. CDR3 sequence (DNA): TGTGCCACCAGTCTGTGGGATGAGCAGTTCTTC. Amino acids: CATSLWDEQFF.

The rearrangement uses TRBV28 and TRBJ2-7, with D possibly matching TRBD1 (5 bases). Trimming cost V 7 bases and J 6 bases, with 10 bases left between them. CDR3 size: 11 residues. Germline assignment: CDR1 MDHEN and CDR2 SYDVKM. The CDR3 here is CASKGASEQYF. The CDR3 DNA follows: TGTGCCAGCAAAGGGGCCAGCGAGCAGTACTTC.

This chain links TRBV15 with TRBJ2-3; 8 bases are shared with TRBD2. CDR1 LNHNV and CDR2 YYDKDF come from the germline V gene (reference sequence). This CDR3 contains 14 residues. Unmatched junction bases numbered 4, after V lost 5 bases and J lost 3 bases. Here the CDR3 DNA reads TGTGCCACCAGCTCGACTAGCGAAACAGATACGCAGTATTTT. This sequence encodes CATSSTSETDTQYF.

As DNA, the CDR3 is TGTGCCATCAGGGGGTCCTCCTACGAGCAGTACTTC. It yields the protein CAIRGSSYEQYF. The chain has TRBV10-3 and TRBJ2-7; no clear D gene. Germline CDR1 is ENHRY and CDR2 is SYGVKD. V lost 6 bases and J lost 0, with 6 bases in between. This CDR3 is built from 12 residues.

Here the CDR3 reads CSGGDWSFGYF. The CDR3 bases are TGCAGCGGTGGGGATTGGAGTTTCGGATACTTC. The V gene is TRBV29-1, the J gene TRBJ2-5; D is uncertain. This CDR3 spans 11 amino acids. The germline V and J ends were trimmed by 7 bases and 14 bases, with 20 bases remaining between them. Germline CDR1 is SQVTM and CDR2 is ANQGSEA.

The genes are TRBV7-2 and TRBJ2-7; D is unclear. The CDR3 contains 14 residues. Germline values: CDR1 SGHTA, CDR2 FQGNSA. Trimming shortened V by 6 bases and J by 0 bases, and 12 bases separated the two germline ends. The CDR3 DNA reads TGTGCCAGCAGGCCGCCCTTGGGCTCCTACGAGCAGTACTTC. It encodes CASRPPLGSYEQYF.

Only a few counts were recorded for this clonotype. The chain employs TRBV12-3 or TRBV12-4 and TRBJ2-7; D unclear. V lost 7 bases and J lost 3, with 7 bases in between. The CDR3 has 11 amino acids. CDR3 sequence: CASTTGYEQYF. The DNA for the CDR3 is TGTGCCAGCACCACCGGCTACGAGCAGTACTTC.

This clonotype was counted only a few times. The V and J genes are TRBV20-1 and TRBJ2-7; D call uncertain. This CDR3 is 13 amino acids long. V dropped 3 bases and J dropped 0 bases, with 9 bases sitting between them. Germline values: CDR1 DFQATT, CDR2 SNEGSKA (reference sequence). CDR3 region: CSASLAPSYEQYF. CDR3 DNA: TGCAGTGCTAGTCTCGCCCCCTCCTACGAGCAGTACTTC.

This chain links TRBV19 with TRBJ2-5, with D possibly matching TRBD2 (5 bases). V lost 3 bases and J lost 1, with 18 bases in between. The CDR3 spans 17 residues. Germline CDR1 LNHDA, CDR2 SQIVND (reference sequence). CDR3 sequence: CASSIPPSGGFQETQYF. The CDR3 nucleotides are TGTGCCAGTAGTATTCCCCCATCGGGCGGGTTCCAAGAGACCCAGTACTTC.

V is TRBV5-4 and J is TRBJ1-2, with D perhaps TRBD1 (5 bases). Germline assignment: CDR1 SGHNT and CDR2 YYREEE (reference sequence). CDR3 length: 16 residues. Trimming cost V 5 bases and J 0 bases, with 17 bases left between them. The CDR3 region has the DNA TGTGCCAGCAGTAATCCCCAGGGCTCAGCTAACTATGGCTACACCTTC. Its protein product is CASSNPQGSANYGYTF.

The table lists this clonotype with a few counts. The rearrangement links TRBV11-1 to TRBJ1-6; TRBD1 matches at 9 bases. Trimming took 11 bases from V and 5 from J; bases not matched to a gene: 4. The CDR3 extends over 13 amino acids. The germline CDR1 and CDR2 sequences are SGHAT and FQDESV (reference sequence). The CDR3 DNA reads TGTGCCTACAGGGGGCCCAATAATTCACCCCTCCACTTT. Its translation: CAYRGPNNSPLHF.

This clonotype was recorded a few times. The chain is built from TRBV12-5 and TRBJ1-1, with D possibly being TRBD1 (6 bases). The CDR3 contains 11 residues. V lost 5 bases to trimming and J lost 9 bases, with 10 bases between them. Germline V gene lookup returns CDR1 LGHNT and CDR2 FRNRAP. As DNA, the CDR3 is TGTGCTAGTGGTACGGGGGGGCAAGCTTTCTTT. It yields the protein CASGTGGQAFF.

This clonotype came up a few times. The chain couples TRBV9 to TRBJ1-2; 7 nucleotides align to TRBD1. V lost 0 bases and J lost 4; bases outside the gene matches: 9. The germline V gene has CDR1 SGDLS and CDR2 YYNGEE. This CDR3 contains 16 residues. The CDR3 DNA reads TGTGCCAGCAGCGTAGATTCACAGGGGCGCGGCTATGGCTACACCTTC. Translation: CASSVDSQGRGYGYTF.

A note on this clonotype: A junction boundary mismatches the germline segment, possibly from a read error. The CDR3 nucleotides are TGTGCCAGCACCGACCCGGGACAGGGAAGGGGCATGAACACTGAAGCTTTCTTT. Translating it yields CASTDPGQGRGMNTEAFF. The rearrangement joins TRBV10-2 to TRBJ1-1, with 9 nucleotides matching TRBD1. The V gene's germline CDR1 is WSHSY and CDR2 SAAADI. This CDR3 has 18 residues.

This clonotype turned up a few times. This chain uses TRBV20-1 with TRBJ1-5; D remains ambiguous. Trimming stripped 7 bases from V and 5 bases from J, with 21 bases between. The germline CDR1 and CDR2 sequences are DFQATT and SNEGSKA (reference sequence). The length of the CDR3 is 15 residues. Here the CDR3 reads CSVLTQRTIHQPQHF. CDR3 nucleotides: TGCAGTGTACTAACTCAGAGGACGATTCATCAGCCCCAGCATTTT.